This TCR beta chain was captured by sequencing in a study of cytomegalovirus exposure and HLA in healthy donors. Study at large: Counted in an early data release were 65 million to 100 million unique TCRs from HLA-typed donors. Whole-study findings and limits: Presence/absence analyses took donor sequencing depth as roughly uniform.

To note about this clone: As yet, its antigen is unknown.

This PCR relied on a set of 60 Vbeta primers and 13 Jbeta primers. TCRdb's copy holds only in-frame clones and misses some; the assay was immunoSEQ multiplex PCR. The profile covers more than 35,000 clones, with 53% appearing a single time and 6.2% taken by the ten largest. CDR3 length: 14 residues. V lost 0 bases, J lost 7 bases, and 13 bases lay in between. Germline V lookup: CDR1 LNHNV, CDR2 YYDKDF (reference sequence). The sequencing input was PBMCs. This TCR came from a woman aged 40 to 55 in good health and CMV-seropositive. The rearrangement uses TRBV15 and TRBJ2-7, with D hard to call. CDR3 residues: CATSRDRSKFEQYF. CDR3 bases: TGTGCCACCAGCAGAGATCGGTCGAAATTTGAGCAGTACTTC. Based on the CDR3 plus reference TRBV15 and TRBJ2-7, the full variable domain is DAMVIQNPRYQVTQFGKPVTLSCSQTLNHNVMYWYQQKSSQAPKLLFHYYDKDFNNEADTPDNFQSRRPNTSFCFLDIRSPGLGDTAMYLCATSRDRSKFEQYFGPGTRLTVT.